This T cell receptor (beta chain) comes out of a study of shared clonotypes between healthy human individuals. This CDR3 spans 14 amino acids. V was pared by 8 bases and J by 2 bases, with 15 bases between. The germline gives CDR1 WSHSY, CDR2 SAAADI. Clones were sequenced by immunoSEQ multiplex PCR, and TCRdb holds only the in-frame ones, with some missing. The data show around 990,000 clones, roughly 80% seen once. Input material: memory CD4+ T cells from PBMCs. Regarding subset: CD45RA-negative fraction. The V call is TRBV10-2, the J call TRBJ1-1; TRBD1 is a possible D gene (6 bases). The source is a man between 18 and 35 years old in good health. Some clones in this sample may be carry-over from other donors' samples. The CDR3 loop is CASSDQGSNTEAFF. In DNA, the CDR3 is TGCGCCAGCTCCGACCAGGGGTCTAACACTGAAGCTTTCTTT.